This T cell receptor beta chain is from a study of vaccination and CD4 T cells after COVID-19. V was clipped by 5 bases and J by 8 bases, with 12 bases between them. In germline, CDR1 is SEHNR, CDR2 FQNEAQ (reference sequence). The CDR3 runs to 12 residues. CD4+ T cells that had been cultured provided DNA sequenced with the Oncomine TCR Beta short-read assay. Via MiXCR, TCRdb re-called the PCR reads, giving one row per CDR3 protein. This repertoire shows more than 11,000 distinct CDR3 sequences, 52% found once; its top ten account for nearly 9%. This clonotype was picked up one time. The antigen is undetermined. Treatment: approximately nine-day PBMC culture with coronavirus spike peptide pools or control peptides (ViraFEST assay). ViraFEST used peptide pools to expand antigen-specific T cells, then sequenced TCRs. Positive PCR tests were logged from March through December 2020, ahead of US Alpha, Beta and Delta variants. Negative selection isolated the CD4+ T cells once the cells had been cultured for 10 days.

The J gene is TRBJ1-2, the V gene TRBV7-9; D possibly corresponds to TRBD1 (6 bases). Sequencing used CD4+ T cells from blood, cultured in vitro. The source of this sequence is a human donor who had recovered from COVID-19. The CDR3 reads CASSDSQGGYTF. As DNA, the CDR3 is TGTGCCAGCAGCGACAGCCAGGGGGGCTACACCTTC.